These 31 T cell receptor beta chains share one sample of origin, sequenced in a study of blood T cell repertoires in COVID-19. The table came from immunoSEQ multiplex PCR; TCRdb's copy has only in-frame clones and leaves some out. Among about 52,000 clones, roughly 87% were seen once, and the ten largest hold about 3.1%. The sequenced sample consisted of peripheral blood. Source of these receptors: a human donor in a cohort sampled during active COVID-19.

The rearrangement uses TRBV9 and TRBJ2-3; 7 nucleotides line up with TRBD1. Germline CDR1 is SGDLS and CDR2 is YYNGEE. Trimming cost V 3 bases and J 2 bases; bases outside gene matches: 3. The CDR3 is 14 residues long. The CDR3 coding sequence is TGTGCCAGCAGCGCAGGACAGGTCACAGATACGCAGTATTTT. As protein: CASSAGQVTDTQYF.

The CDR3 bases are TGTGCCAGCTCACCCCAGGGTTCGGAGCAGTTCTTC. As protein: CASSPQGSEQFF. The chain joins TRBV18 to TRBJ2-1; D perhaps matches TRBD1 (5 bases). The V end was cut by 3 bases, the J end by 10 bases, with 10 bases between. Germline CDR1 is KGHSH and CDR2 is LQKENI. CDR3 length: 12 amino acids.

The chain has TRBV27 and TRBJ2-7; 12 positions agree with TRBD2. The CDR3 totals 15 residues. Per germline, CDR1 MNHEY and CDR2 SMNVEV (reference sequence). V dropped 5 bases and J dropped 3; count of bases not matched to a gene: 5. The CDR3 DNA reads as TGTGCCAGCAGTCATAGGACTAGCGGGAACTACGAGCAGTACTTC. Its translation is CASSHRTSGNYEQYF.

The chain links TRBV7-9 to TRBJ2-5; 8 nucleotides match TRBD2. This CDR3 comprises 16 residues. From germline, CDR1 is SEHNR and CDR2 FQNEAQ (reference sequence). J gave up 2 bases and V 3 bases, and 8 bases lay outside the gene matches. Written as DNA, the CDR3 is TGTGCCAGCAGCTTGTTAGCGGGAAGATCTCAAGAGACCCAGTACTTC. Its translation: CASSLLAGRSQETQYF.

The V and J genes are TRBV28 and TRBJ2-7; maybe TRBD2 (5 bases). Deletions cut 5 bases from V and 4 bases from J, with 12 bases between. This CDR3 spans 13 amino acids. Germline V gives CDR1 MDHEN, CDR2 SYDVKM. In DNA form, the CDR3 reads TGTGCCAGCAGTGGATGGAGGAGATACGAGCAGTACTTC. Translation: CASSGWRRYEQYF.

The CDR3 reads CASSIRRAAGFYGYTF. The CDR3 DNA is TGTGCCAGTAGTATCCGGCGGGCAGCTGGTTTCTATGGCTACACCTTC. V and J are TRBV19 and TRBJ1-2; D is unclear. Germline CDR1 LNHDA, CDR2 SQIVND (reference sequence). The CDR3 covers 16 residues. V shed 3 bases and J shed 4 bases, with 18 bases lying between them. The complete variable domain, with remaining parts taken from reference TRBV19 and TRBJ1-2, reads DGGITQSPKYLFRKEGQNVTLSCEQNLNHDAMYWYRQDPGQGLRLIYYSQIVNDFQKGDIAEGYSVSREKKESFPLTVTSAQKNPTAFYLCASSIRRAAGFYGYTFGSGTRLTVV.

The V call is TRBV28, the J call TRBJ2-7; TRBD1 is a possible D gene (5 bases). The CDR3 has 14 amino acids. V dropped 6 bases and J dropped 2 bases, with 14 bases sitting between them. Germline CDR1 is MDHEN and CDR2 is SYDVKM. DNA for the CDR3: TGTGCCAGCAGCAAGCAGGGCTTTACCTACGAGCAGTACTTC. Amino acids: CASSKQGFTYEQYF.

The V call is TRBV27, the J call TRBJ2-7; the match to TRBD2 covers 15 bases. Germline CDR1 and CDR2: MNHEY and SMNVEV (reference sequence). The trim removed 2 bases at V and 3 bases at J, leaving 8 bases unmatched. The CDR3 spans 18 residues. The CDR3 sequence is CASSLPPGTSGRFYEQYF. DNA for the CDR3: TGTGCCAGCAGTTTACCTCCCGGGACTAGCGGGAGGTTCTACGAGCAGTACTTC.

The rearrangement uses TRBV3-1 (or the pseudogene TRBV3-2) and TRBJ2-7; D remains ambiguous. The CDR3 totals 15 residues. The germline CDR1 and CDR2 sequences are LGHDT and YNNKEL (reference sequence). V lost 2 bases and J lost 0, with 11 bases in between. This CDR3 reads CASSQSLSYSYEQYF. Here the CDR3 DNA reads TGTGCCAGCAGCCAAAGTCTCAGTTACTCCTACGAGCAGTACTTC.

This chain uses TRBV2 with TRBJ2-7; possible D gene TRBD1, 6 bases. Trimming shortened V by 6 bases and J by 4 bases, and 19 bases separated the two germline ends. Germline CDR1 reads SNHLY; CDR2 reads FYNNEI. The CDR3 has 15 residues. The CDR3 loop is CASSAPGTSAYEQYF. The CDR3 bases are TGTGCCAGCAGCGCCCCCGGGACAAGCGCGTACGAGCAGTACTTC.

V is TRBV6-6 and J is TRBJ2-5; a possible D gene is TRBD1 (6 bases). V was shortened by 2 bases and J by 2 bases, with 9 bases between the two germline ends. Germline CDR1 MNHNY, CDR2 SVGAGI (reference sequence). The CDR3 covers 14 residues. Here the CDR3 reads CASSYPDRQETQYF. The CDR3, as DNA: TGTGCCAGCAGTTACCCGGACAGACAAGAGACCCAGTACTTC.

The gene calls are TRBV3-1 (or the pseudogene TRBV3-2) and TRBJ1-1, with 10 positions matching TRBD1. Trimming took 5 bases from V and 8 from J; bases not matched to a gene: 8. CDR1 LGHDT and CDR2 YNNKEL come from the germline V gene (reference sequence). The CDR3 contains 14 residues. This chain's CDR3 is CASSRWEDRGEAFF. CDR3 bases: TGTGCCAGCAGCAGGTGGGAGGACAGGGGGGAAGCTTTCTTT.

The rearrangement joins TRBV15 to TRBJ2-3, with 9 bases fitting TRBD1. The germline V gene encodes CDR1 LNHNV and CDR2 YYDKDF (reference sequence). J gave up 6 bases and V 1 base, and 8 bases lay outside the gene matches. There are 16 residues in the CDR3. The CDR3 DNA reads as TGTGCCACCAGCAGAGTTGGGACAGGGCGCATGGATACGCAGTATTTT. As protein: CATSRVGTGRMDTQYF.

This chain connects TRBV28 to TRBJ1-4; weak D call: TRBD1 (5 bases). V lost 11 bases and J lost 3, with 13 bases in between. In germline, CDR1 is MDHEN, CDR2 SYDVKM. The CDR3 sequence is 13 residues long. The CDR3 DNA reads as TGTGCCTCAAAGGGGCCCGCTAATGAAAAACTGTTTTTT. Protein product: CASKGPANEKLFF.

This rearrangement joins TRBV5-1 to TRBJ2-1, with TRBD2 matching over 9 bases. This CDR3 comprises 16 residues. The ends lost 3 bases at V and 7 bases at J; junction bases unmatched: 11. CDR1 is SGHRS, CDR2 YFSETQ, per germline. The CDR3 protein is CASSWRPSGKRNEQFF. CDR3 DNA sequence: TGCGCCAGCAGCTGGAGGCCTAGCGGGAAGAGGAATGAGCAGTTCTTC.

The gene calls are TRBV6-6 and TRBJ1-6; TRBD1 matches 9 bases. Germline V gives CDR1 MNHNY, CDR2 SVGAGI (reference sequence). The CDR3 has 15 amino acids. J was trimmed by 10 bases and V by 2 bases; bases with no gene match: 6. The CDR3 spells CASSYLVQGASPLHF. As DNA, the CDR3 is TGTGCCAGCAGTTACCTAGTACAGGGGGCCTCACCCCTCCACTTT.

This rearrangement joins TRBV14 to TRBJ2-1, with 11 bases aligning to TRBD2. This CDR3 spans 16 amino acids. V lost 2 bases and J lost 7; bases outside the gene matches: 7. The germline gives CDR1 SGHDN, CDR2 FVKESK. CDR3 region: CASSQKTLAGENEQFF. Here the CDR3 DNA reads TGTGCCAGCAGCCAAAAAACACTAGCGGGAGAGAATGAGCAGTTCTTC.

CDR3 sequence reads: CAWSVKGGSSYEQYF. The CDR3 DNA sequence: TGTGCCTGGAGTGTGAAAGGGGGAAGCTCCTACGAGCAGTACTTC. This rearrangement joins TRBV30 to TRBJ2-7; TRBD1 might be the D (6 bases). Trimming took off 0 bases at V and 0 bases at J, with 12 bases between the two ends. The CDR3 runs 15 residues. Germline CDR1 is GTSNPN and CDR2 is SVGIG (reference sequence).

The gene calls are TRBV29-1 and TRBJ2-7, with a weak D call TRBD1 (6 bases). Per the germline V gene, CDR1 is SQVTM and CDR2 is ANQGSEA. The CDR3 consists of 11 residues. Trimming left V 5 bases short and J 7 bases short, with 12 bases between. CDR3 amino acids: CSVYFTGEQYF. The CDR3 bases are TGCAGCGTTTATTTCACAGGGGAGCAGTACTTC.

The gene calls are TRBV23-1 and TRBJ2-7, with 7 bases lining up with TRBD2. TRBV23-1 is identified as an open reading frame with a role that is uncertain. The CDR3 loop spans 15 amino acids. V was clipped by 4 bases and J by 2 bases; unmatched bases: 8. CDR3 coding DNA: TGCGCCAGCAGTCGCCTAGCGGATAATACCTACGAGCAGTACTTC. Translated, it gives CASSRLADNTYEQYF.

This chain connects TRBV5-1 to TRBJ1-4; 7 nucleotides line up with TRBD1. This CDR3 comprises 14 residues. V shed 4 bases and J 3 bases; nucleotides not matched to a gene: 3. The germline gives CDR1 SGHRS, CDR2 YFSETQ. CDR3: CASSTGTANEKLFF. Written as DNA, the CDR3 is TGCGCCAGCAGCACCGGGACAGCTAATGAAAAACTGTTTTTT.

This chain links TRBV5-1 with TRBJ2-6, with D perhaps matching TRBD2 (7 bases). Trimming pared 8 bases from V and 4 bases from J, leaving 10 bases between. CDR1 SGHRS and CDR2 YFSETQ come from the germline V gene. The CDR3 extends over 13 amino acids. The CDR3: CASRGAGANVLTF. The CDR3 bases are TGCGCCAGTCGGGGGGCCGGGGCCAACGTCCTGACTTTC.

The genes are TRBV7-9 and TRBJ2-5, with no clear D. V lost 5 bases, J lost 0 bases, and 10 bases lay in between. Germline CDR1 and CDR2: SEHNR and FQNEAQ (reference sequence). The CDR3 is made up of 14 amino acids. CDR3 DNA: TGTGCCAGCAGCGAGGTTGGAGACCAAGAGACCCAGTACTTC. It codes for CASSEVGDQETQYF.

The CDR3, as DNA: TGTGCCAGCAGCCAACCAACTATCACGACAGGAAAAATGAACACTGAAGCTTTCTTT. As protein: CASSQPTITTGKMNTEAFF. This rearrangement joins TRBV14 to TRBJ1-1; tentatively, D is TRBD1 (6 bases). The V gene's germline CDR1 is SGHDN and CDR2 FVKESK. The CDR3 is made up of 19 amino acids. With 2 bases removed from V and 0 bases from J, the gap between germline ends came to 22 bases.

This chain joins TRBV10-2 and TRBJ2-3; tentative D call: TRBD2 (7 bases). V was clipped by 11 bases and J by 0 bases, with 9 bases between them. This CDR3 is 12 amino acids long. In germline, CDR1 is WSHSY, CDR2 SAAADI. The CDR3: CAGGASTDTQYF. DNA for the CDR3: TGCGCCGGGGGGGCTAGCACAGATACGCAGTATTTT.

The CDR3 DNA is TGTGCCAGCAGTTCCGCGGCGGTCGAAAAACTGTTTTTT. It translates to CASSSAAVEKLFF. This sequence joins TRBV27 and TRBJ1-4; D uncertain. The CDR3 is made up of 13 amino acids. The V end was cut by 4 bases, the J end by 8 bases, with 11 bases between. The germline CDR1 and CDR2 sequences are MNHEY and SMNVEV (reference sequence).

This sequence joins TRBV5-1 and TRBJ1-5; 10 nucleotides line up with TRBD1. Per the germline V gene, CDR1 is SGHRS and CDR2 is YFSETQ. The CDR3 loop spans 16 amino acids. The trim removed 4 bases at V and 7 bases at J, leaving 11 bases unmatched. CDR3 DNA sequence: TGCGCCAGCAGCCCGAGCGGGACAGGGGCAGGACAGCCCCAGCATTTT. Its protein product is CASSPSGTGAGQPQHF.

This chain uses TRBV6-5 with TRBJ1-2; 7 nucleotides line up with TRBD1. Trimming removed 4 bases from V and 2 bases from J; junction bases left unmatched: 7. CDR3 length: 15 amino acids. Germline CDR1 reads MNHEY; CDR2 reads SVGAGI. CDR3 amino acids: CASSLPRDSNYGYTF. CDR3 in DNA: TGTGCCAGCAGTTTACCCAGGGACAGCAACTATGGCTACACCTTC.

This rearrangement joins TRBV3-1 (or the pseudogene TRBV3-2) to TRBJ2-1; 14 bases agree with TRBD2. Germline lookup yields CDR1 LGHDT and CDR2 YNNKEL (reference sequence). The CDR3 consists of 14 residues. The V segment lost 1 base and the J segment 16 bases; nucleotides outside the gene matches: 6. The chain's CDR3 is CASSQAATSGRAFF. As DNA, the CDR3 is TGTGCCAGCAGCCAAGCCGCGACTAGCGGGAGGGCCTTCTTC.

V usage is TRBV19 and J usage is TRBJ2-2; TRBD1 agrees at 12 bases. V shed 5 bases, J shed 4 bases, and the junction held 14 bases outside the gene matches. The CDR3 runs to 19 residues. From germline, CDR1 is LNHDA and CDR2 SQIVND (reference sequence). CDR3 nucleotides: TGTGCCAGTAGTTCCCCTCCGGGACAGGGGGCGCGGGGCACCGGGGAGCTGTTTTTT. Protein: CASSSPPGQGARGTGELFF.

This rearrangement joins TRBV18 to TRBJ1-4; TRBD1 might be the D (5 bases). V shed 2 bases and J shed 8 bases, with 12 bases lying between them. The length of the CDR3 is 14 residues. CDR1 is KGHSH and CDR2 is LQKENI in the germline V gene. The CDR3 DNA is TGTGCCAGCTCACCAGGGACTGGAGGGGAAAAACTGTTTTTT. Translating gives CASSPGTGGEKLFF.